Listed below are T cell receptor beta chains from one sample, sequenced in a study of blood T cell repertoires in COVID-19. Data came from immunoSEQ multiplex PCR; TCRdb stores just in-frame clones and leaves some out. The sample has roughly 200,000 clones; about 87% are singletons. Material for sequencing was peripheral blood. The receptor source for this set is a man aged 35-49 years with active or convalescent COVID-19. The CDR3 runs from the conserved cysteine through the conserved F or W. The D gene is left open where the match is weak. Not all rows give a size; the values are once, few, many and, for expanded clones, a class.

clone_size | j_call | v_call | d_call | cdr3_nt | cdr3_aa
once | TRBJ2-3 | TRBV11-3 | TRBD2 | TGTGCCAGCAGCACAGGGACTAGTGGAAGCACAGATACGCAGTATTTT | CASSTGTSGSTDTQYF
- | TRBJ1-2 | TRBV6-5 | TRBD1 | TGTGCCAGCAGGACAGGGGCTGGGAATGGCTACACCTTC | CASRTGAGNGYTF
- | TRBJ1-5 | TRBV9 | TRBD1 | TGTGCCAGCAGCCCCGGGACAGGGGGTCAGCCCCAGCATTTT | CASSPGTGGQPQHF
- | TRBJ1-5 | TRBV28 | - | TGTGCCAGCAGTTCGGGTTTTAGCAATCAGCCCCAGCATTTT | CASSSGFSNQPQHF
- | TRBJ2-1 | TRBV7-3 | - | TGTGCCAGCAGCTTGACCGGGGGATATACCTACAATGAGCAGTTCTTC | CASSLTGGYTYNEQFF
- | TRBJ1-2 | TRBV15 | - | TGTGCCACCAGCAGAGCTCAGGGGAGCCTATCCTATGGCTACACCTTC | CATSRAQGSLSYGYTF
- | TRBJ2-7 | TRBV10-3 | - | TGTGCCATCAGTGGTGGCAACTCCTACGAGCAGTACTTC | CAISGGNSYEQYF
- | TRBJ1-2 | TRBV4-3 | - | TGCGCCAGCAGCCGTCAGGGATTAGATGGCTACACCTTC | CASSRQGLDGYTF
- | TRBJ2-7 | TRBV15 | - | TGTGCCACCAGCAGAGCAGGTCACGAGCAGTACTTC | CATSRAGHEQYF
- | TRBJ2-1 | TRBV28 | TRBD1 | TGTGCCAGCAGGCCCGGGACAGCCTACAATGAGCAGTTCTTC | CASRPGTAYNEQFF
once | TRBJ2-3 | TRBV2 | - | TGTGCCAGCAGTCAGGGGTACACAGATACGCAGTATTTT | CASSQGYTDTQYF
- | TRBJ1-1 | TRBV28 | TRBD1 | TGTGCCAGCAGTTTATATGAGGGGGCGAACACTGAAGCTTTCTTT | CASSLYEGANTEAFF
- | TRBJ1-3 | TRBV6-6 | TRBD1 | TGTGCCAGCAGTCCGGGACAGGGGGGGACCTGGGGAAACACCATATATTTT | CASSPGQGGTWGNTIYF
- | TRBJ2-1 | TRBV2 | TRBD2 | TGTGCCAGCAGACTAGCGGGGGGTTACAATGAGCAGTTCTTC | CASRLAGGYNEQFF
- | TRBJ2-7 | TRBV6-4 | - | TGTGCCAGGCATCCGGGTAGGAGGTACGAGCAGTACTTC | CARHPGRRYEQYF
- | TRBJ1-6 | TRBV15 | - | TGTGCCACCAGCAGAGATTTGGCTCAGCCCCTCCACTTT | CATSRDLAQPLHF
- | TRBJ2-7 | TRBV3-1/TRBV3-2 | TRBD2 | TGTGCCAGCAGCCAGGGACTACCCAGGGTCTACGAGCAGTACTTC | CASSQGLPRVYEQYF
- | TRBJ2-1 | TRBV3-1/TRBV3-2 | - | TGTGCCAGCAGCCTCGAGACTAGTCGGGCTGGGAATGAGCAGTTCTTC | CASSLETSRAGNEQFF
- | TRBJ2-1 | TRBV27 | TRBD1 | TGTGCCAGCAGTGTGGACAGGGCTAATGAGCAGTTCTTC | CASSVDRANEQFF
- | TRBJ2-1 | TRBV5-4 | - | TGTGCCAGCAGCCCCCCTAGCTTGAATGAGCAGTTCTTC | CASSPPSLNEQFF
- | TRBJ1-6 | TRBV5-1 | TRBD1 | TGCGCCAGCAGAACCGGGACAGGAGATAATTCACCCCTCCACTTT | CASRTGTGDNSPLHF
- | TRBJ1-2 | TRBV7-9 | - | TGTGCCAGCTCCGGCTATGGCTACACCTTC | CASSGYGYTF